The rows below give T cell receptor beta chains drawn from one sample of a study of blood T cells in healthy people across ages. TCRdb recomputed calls from the 5' RACE reads with MiXCR, one row per CDR3 protein. The sample yields 750,000 or so distinct CDR3 sequences, about 25% seen once. This same sample was also part of a study on T cells of mothers and their children.

Input material: blood. The receptor set was obtained from a boy aged 5-17 years in good health. The CDR3 runs from the conserved cysteine through the conserved F or W. A D gene is named only where the DNA matches it firmly. Rows give clone size only sometimes, using once, few, many, or a class for an expanded clone.

NA | TRBD2 | TRBJ2-3 | TRBV20-1 | TGCAGTGCTAGAGCCTACGGGGGGGGCACAGATACGCAGTATTTT | CSARAYGGGTDTQYF
few | NA | TRBJ2-7 | TRBV12-3/TRBV12-4 | TGTGCCAGCACCCCAGGGGCCCGCTCCTACGAGCAGTACTTC | CASTPGARSYEQYF
NA | TRBD1 | TRBJ1-2 | TRBV29-1 | TGCATCGTTGATCTGAGGGACAGTCGGGCGGGTGGCTACACCTTC | CIVDLRDSRAGGYTF
few | NA | TRBJ1-3 | TRBV20-1 | TGCAGTGCTAGTGTCCCCGGGAGAAGGTCTGGAAACACCATATATTTT | CSASVPGRRSGNTIYF
NA | NA | TRBJ2-1 | TRBV29-1 | TGCGGCGTTGTCAGGGGGGTGGGCAATGAGCAGTTCTTC | CGVVRGVGNEQFF
few | TRBD2 | TRBJ2-7 | TRBV5-1 | TGCGCCAGCAGCTTGCCCGAACTAGCGAACTACGAGCAGTACTTC | CASSLPELANYEQYF
few | TRBD2 | TRBJ2-7 | TRBV6-2/TRBV6-3 | TGTGCCAGCAGCGCAGATCTAGCGGCCTACGAGCAGTACTTC | CASSADLAAYEQYF
NA | TRBD2 | TRBJ2-5 | TRBV3-1 | TGTGCCAGCAGCCAAACTTTTAGCGGGGCAGAGACCCAGTACTTC | CASSQTFSGAETQYF
NA | NA | TRBJ2-5 | TRBV7-9 | TGTGCCAGCAGCTTCACGGTCGGGGCGAATCGGGAGACCCAGTACTTC | CASSFTVGANRETQYF
NA | NA | TRBJ2-7 | TRBV4-1 | TGCGCCAGCAGCCAAGACTTACGGGAGACGTCCTACGAGCAGTACTTC | CASSQDLRETSYEQYF
NA | NA | TRBJ2-7 | TRBV6-6 | TGTGCCAGCAGTTTTGGTCCGGATTACGAGCAGTACTTC | CASSFGPDYEQYF
NA | NA | TRBJ1-5 | TRBV7-2 | TGTGCCAGCAGCTTAATACCGACGAGCAATCAGCCCCAGCATTTT | CASSLIPTSNQPQHF
few | TRBD1 | TRBJ1-5 | TRBV4-1 | TGCGCCAGCAGCCAAGAGGGGACAGCAAATCAGCCCCAGCATTTT | CASSQEGTANQPQHF
once | NA | TRBJ2-1 | TRBV9 | TGTGCCAGCAGCTCAACAGACAATGAGCAGTTCTTC | CASSSTDNEQFF
NA | TRBD2 | TRBJ2-3 | TRBV28 | TGTGCCAGCAGGGACGTGGTAGCGGGGGTCACAGATACGCAGTATTTT | CASRDVVAGVTDTQYF
NA | NA | TRBJ2-7 | TRBV29-1 | TGCAGCGTTGAAGAGTCCACCTACGAGCAGTACTTC | CSVEESTYEQYF
few | TRBD2 | TRBJ2-3 | TRBV7-2 | TGTGCCAGCAGCTACCAGCGGGGGATCACAGATACGCAGTATTTT | CASSYQRGITDTQYF
few | NA | TRBJ2-7 | TRBV7-2 | TGTGCCAGCAGGGGGGGCGGCCCGGCGCAGTACTTC | CASRGGGPAQYF
few | NA | TRBJ2-3 | TRBV7-6 | TGTGCCAGCAGCCTAGACGCTGTCCCGGGACTTCCCACAGATACGCAGTATTTT | CASSLDAVPGLPTDTQYF
NA | NA | TRBJ2-5 | TRBV4-1 | TGCGCCAGCAGCCAGTATACAGGCCCCCAAGAGACCCAGTACTTC | CASSQYTGPQETQYF
NA | TRBD2 | TRBJ2-5 | TRBV7-9 | TGTGCCAGCAGCTCTAACCCGGGACTAGCGGGAGGAGAGACCCAGTACTTC | CASSSNPGLAGGETQYF
NA | TRBD2 | TRBJ2-5 | TRBV28 | TGTGCCAGCAGCGACCCACTAGCGGGAGGCCCGGAGACCCAGTACTTC | CASSDPLAGGPETQYF
few | NA | TRBJ1-1 | TRBV5-6 | TGTGCCAGCAGCTTGGAGTGGACGGGGGTGAACACTGAAGCTTTCTTT | CASSLEWTGVNTEAFF
NA | NA | TRBJ2-1 | TRBV29-1 | TGCAGCGTTGAAGACGTTCGGGGGACAACCTACAGTGAGCAGTTCTTC | CSVEDVRGTTYSEQFF
once | NA | TRBJ2-1 | TRBV10-3 | TGTGCCATCAGGCCGGAATCTAACTACAATGAGCAGTTCTTC | CAIRPESNYNEQFF